The 20 T cell receptor beta chains given below trace back to one sample, sequenced in a study of T cells in Graves' hyperthyroidism and ophthalmopathy. Amplified TCR beta CDR3 regions came from RNA transcripts. Carried out on the TCR CDR3, a first-round RT-PCR used the HTBI primer set. TCRdb re-analysed the multiplex PCR reads in MiXCR, keeping a single row per CDR3 protein. The data contain fewer than 450,000 distinct CDR3 sequences, approximately 14% of them singletons. The sequencing input was blood. These receptors were obtained from a woman between 55 and 75 years old with Graves' ophthalmopathy.

This clonotype was seen only a few times. The CDR3 spells CASSYSEATEAFF. The CDR3 DNA follows: TGTGCCAGCAGTTACTCTGAGGCCACTGAAGCTTTCTTT. The rearrangement uses TRBV6-5 and TRBJ1-1, with no clear D. The V gene lost 0 bases and the J gene lost 4 bases, with 6 bases spanning the gap. There are 13 residues in the CDR3. The V gene's germline CDR1 is MNHEY and CDR2 SVGAGI.

In its sample, this clonotype was seen many times. The chain recombines TRBV30 with TRBJ1-6; D remains unclear. The V end was cut by 0 bases, the J end by 7 bases, with 10 bases between. The CDR3 is made up of 14 amino acids. CDR1 is GTSNPN and CDR2 is SVGIG in the germline V gene (reference sequence). The DNA of the CDR3 is TGTGCCTGGAGTGTAAATATTGGGAATTCACCCCTCCACTTT. Translation gives CAWSVNIGNSPLHF. Full variable domain (rest looked up from reference TRBV30 and TRBJ1-6): SQTIHQWPATLVQPVGSPLSLECTVEGTSNPNLYWYRQAAGRGLQLLFYSVGIGQISSEVPQNLSASRPQDRQFILSSKKLLLSDSGFYLCAWSVNIGNSPLHFGNGTRLTVT.

This clonotype has ten or more counts. CDR3 coding DNA: TGTGCCAGCAGCAGGGACTTCTACGAGCAGTACTTC. This codes for CASSRDFYEQYF. The gene calls are TRBV11-2 and TRBJ2-7, with a tentative D call TRBD2 (6 bases). Trimming left V 5 bases short and J 3 bases short, with 8 bases between. The CDR3 extends over 12 amino acids. From germline, CDR1 is SGHAT and CDR2 FQNNGV. Full variable domain (rest looked up from reference TRBV11-2 and TRBJ2-7): EAGVAQSPRYKIIEKRQSVAFWCNPISGHATLYWYQQILGQGPKLLIQFQNNGVVDDSQLPKDRFSAERLKGVDSTLKIQPAKLEDSAVYLCASSRDFYEQYFGPGTRLTVT.

This clonotype was detected many times. This chain connects TRBV2 to TRBJ2-7; D perhaps matches TRBD2 (6 bases). V was clipped by 6 bases and J by 2 bases, with 17 bases between them. Germline V CDR1 and CDR2: SNHLY, FYNNEI. This CDR3 spans 15 amino acids. The CDR3 sequence is CASRASGLPTYEQYF. CDR3 nucleotide sequence: TGTGCCAGCAGAGCCTCGGGACTTCCAACCTACGAGCAGTACTTC.

This clonotype turned up a few times. This chain uses TRBV5-1 with TRBJ2-7; D remains ambiguous. CDR1 is SGHRS and CDR2 is YFSETQ in the germline V gene. This CDR3 is 11 amino acids long. V lost 1 base and J 5 bases, leaving 4 bases between the germline ends. Here the CDR3 DNA reads TGCGCCAGCAGCTTGCTTAACGAGCAGTACTTC. This codes for CASSLLNEQYF.

This clonotype was found many times. The gene calls are TRBV2 and TRBJ2-1; TRBD2 matches 14 bases. CDR1 and CDR2 from the germline V gene are SNHLY and FYNNEI. CDR3 size: 16 residues. Losses at the gene ends were 2 bases for V and 5 bases for J; bases not matched to a gene: 2. In DNA, the CDR3 is TGTGCCAGCAGTGAAACGGGACTAGCGGGAGACAATGAGCAGTTCTTC. This codes for CASSETGLAGDNEQFF. Using reference TRBV2 and TRBJ2-1 for the parts outside the CDR3, the full variable domain is EPEVTQTPSHQVTQMGQEVILRCVPISNHLYFYWYRQILGQKVEFLVSFYNNEISEKSEIFDDQFSVERPDGSNFTLKIRSTKLEDSAMYFCASSETGLAGDNEQFFGPGTRLTVL.

The chain combines TRBV5-1 with TRBJ2-7; tentative D call: TRBD1 (6 bases). Deletions cut 7 bases from V and 2 bases from J, with 19 bases between. The CDR3 is 15 residues long. Germline V lookup: CDR1 SGHRS, CDR2 YFSETQ. The CDR3 sequence: CASGSLNRDTYEQYF. In nucleotides, the CDR3 is TGCGCCAGCGGATCCCTAAACCGGGACACCTACGAGCAGTACTTC.

This clonotype was observed many times. CDR3: CSALTGIRTGELFF. CDR3 DNA: TGCAGTGCTTTGACAGGGATAAGGACCGGGGAGCTGTTTTTT. The chain links TRBV20-1 to TRBJ2-2, with 7 bases matching TRBD1. Germline assignment: CDR1 DFQATT and CDR2 SNEGSKA (reference sequence). After removal of 5 bases from V and 5 bases from J, the junction contained 8 bases not matched to a gene. CDR3 length equals 14 residues.

The chain's CDR3 is CASSLVEGTGYTF. In nucleotides, the CDR3 is TGTGCCAGCAGCTTAGTGGAAGGGACAGGCTACACCTTC. The genes are TRBV7-8 and TRBJ1-2; D perhaps matches TRBD1 (6 bases). The CDR3 totals 13 residues. CDR1 and CDR2 from the germline V gene are SGHVS and FQNEAQ. With 1 base removed from V and 8 bases from J, the gap between germline ends came to 11 bases. The full variable domain, in which reference TRBV7-8 and TRBJ1-2 provide the parts outside the CDR3, is GAGVSQSPRYKVAKRGQDVALRCDPISGHVSLFWYQQALGQGPEFLTYFQNEAQLDKSGLPSDRFFAERPEGSVSTLKIQRTQQEDSAVYLCASSLVEGTGYTFGSGTRLTVV.

The chain has TRBV19 and TRBJ2-3; 9 bases align to TRBD1. CDR3 size: 15 residues. Germline V gene sequence: CDR1 LNHDA, CDR2 SQIVND (reference sequence). V shed 3 bases and J 2 bases; nucleotides not matched to a gene: 3. CDR3 loop: CASSIRTGVTDTQYF. The CDR3, as DNA: TGTGCCAGTAGTATTAGGACAGGGGTCACAGATACGCAGTATTTT.

This clonotype was counted only a few times. The V call is TRBV20-1, the J call TRBJ1-2, with 7 positions matching TRBD1. The germline V gene encodes CDR1 DFQATT and CDR2 SNEGSKA (reference sequence). The CDR3 has 14 residues. V gave up 6 bases and J gave up 6 bases; unmatched junction bases: 13. CDR3 sequence: CSANRDSLPDGYTF. CDR3 in DNA: TGCAGTGCAAACCGGGACAGCTTACCGGATGGCTACACCTTC.

CDR3 nucleotide sequence: TGTGCCAGCAGCCAAGATCTAGGGACCCCCGGGTTCTTC. This sequence encodes CASSQDLGTPGFF. The chain recombines TRBV4-2 with TRBJ2-1; either TRBD1 or TRBD2 may fit D (5 bases each). Germline lookup yields CDR1 LGHNA and CDR2 YNFKEQ. This CDR3 contains 13 residues. V lost 0 bases and J 15 bases, leaving 15 bases between the germline ends.

At least ten counts were recorded for this clonotype. The chain uses TRBV5-5 and TRBJ2-2; D gene ambiguous. The germline V and J ends were trimmed by 0 bases and 0 bases, with 6 bases remaining between them. Germline-derived CDR1 and CDR2 are SGHKS and YYEKEE (reference sequence). This CDR3 contains 15 residues. The CDR3, as DNA: TGTGCCAGCAGCTTGGGGGCGACGAACACCGGGGAGCTGTTTTTT. Amino acids: CASSLGATNTGELFF.

This clonotype was counted many times. This sequence joins TRBV12-3 or TRBV12-4 and TRBJ2-1; the match to TRBD2 covers 9 bases. V lost 10 bases to trimming and J lost 4 bases; unmatched junction nucleotides: 11. This CDR3 region has 15 residues. CDR3 coding DNA: TGTGCCACAAACGTCATAGCGGGGGTTTACAATGAGCAGTTCTTC. Protein product: CATNVIAGVYNEQFF.

This clonotype has a count of ten or more. J is TRBJ2-2 and V is TRBV5-1, with unresolved D. CDR3 length: 13 residues. CDR1 and CDR2 from the germline V gene are SGHRS and YFSETQ. Trimming pared 0 bases from V and 5 bases from J, leaving 5 bases between. The CDR3 sequence is CASSLEWTGELFF. The CDR3 DNA sequence: TGCGCCAGCAGCTTGGAATGGACCGGGGAGCTGTTTTTT. Full variable domain (rest looked up from reference TRBV5-1 and TRBJ2-2): KAGVTQTPRYLIKTRGQQVTLSCSPISGHRSVSWYQQTPGQGLQFLFEYFSETQRNKGNFPGRFSGRQFSNSRSEMNVSTLELGDSALYLCASSLEWTGELFFGEGSRLTVL.

The rearrangement uses TRBV28 and TRBJ2-5, with 11 bases that match TRBD1. This CDR3 is built from 14 residues. V gave up 4 bases and J gave up 13 bases; unmatched junction bases: 11. Germline V lookup: CDR1 MDHEN, CDR2 SYDVKM. The DNA of the CDR3 is TGTGCCAGCAGTTCCTTAGGACAGGGGGCGCTTCCGTACTTC. Translating it yields CASSSLGQGALPYF.

This clonotype was seen many times. The gene calls are TRBV5-8 and TRBJ2-1, with TRBD2 identical over 13 bases. This CDR3 has 14 amino acids. Trimming removed 4 bases from V and 9 bases from J; junction bases left unmatched: 4. CDR1 and CDR2 (germline): SGHTS, YDEGEE. CDR3 DNA sequence: TGTGCCAGCAGCCTTCGACTAGCGGGAGGTGAGCAGTTCTTC. Its protein is CASSLRLAGGEQFF.

This chain uses TRBV27 with TRBJ2-7, with 9 bases identical to TRBD2. In germline, CDR1 is MNHEY, CDR2 SMNVEV (reference sequence). Trimming at V came to 6 bases and at J to 7 bases, leaving 13 bases not matched to a gene. CDR3 size: 15 residues. DNA of the CDR3: TGTGCCAGCAGACCGCGGCGGGAGGGCCGCAATGAGCAGTACTTC. Translation gives CASRPRREGRNEQYF.

The chain recombines TRBV15 with TRBJ1-3, with D perhaps matching TRBD1 (6 bases). The V end was cut by 4 bases, the J end by 0 bases, with 10 bases between. The CDR3 is 15 amino acids. The germline CDR1 and CDR2 sequences are LNHNV and YYDKDF (reference sequence). CDR3 in amino acids: CATSTDRYSGNTIYF. CDR3 in DNA: TGTGCCACCAGCACAGACAGGTACTCTGGAAACACCATATATTTT. Using reference TRBV15 and TRBJ1-3 for the parts outside the CDR3, the full variable domain is DAMVIQNPRYQVTQFGKPVTLSCSQTLNHNVMYWYQQKSSQAPKLLFHYYDKDFNNEADTPDNFQSRRPNTSFCFLDIRSPGLGDTAMYLCATSTDRYSGNTIYFGEGSWLTVV.

This clonotype was seen repeatedly, ten times or more. In nucleotides, the CDR3 is TGTGCCAGCGGCGGGGGCACTGGAAACACCATATATTTT. Amino acids: CASGGGTGNTIYF. The chain is built from TRBV2 and TRBJ1-3; possible D gene TRBD1, 6 bases. Germline V gene data show CDR1 as SNHLY and CDR2 as FYNNEI. Trimming stripped 8 bases from V and 2 bases from J, with 10 bases between. This CDR3 has 13 residues.